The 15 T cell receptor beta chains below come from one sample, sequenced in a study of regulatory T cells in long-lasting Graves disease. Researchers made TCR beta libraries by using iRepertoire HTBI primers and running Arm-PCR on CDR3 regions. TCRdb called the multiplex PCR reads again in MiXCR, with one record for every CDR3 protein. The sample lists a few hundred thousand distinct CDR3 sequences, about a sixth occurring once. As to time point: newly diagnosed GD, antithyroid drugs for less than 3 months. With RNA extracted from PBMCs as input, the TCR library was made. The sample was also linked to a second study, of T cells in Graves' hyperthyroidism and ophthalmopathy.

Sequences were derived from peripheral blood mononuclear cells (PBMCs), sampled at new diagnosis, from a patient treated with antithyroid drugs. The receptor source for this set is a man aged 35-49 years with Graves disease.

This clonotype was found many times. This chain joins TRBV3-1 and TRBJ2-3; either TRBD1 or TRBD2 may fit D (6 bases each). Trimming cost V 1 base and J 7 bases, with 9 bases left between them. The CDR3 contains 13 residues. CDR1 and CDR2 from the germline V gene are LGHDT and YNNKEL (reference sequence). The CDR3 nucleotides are TGTGCCAGCAGCCAAGCGGGGGCGAATACGCAGTATTTT. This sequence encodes CASSQAGANTQYF.

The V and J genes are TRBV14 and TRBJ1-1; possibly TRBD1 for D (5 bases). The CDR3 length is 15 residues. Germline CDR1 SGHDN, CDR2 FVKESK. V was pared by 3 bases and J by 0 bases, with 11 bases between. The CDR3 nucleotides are TGTGCCAGCAGCCATCTTAGGGGTTTGAACACTGAAGCTTTCTTT. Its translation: CASSHLRGLNTEAFF.

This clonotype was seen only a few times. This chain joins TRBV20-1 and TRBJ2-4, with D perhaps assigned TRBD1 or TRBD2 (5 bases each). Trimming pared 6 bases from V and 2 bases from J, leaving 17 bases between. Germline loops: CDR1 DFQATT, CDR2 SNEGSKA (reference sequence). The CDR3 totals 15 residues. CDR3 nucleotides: TGCAGTGCACAGAGGGGAATGGGGACCAAAAACATTCAGTACTTC. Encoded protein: CSAQRGMGTKNIQYF.

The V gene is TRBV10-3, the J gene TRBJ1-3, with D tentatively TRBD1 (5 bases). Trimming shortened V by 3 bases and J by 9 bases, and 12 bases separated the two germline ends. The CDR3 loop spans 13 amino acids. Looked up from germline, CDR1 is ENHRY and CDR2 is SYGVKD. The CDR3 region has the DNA TGTGCCATCAGTGAAGGGGTTGGAGTCACCATATATTTT. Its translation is CAISEGVGVTIYF.

Here the CDR3 reads CASSSDLRGHEQYF. The CDR3 DNA sequence: TGTGCCAGCAGCTCCGACCTCCGGGGACACGAGCAGTACTTC. The V gene is TRBV7-2, the J gene TRBJ2-7; D may match TRBD1 or TRBD2 (5 bases each). Germline V CDR1 and CDR2: SGHTA, FQGNSA. CDR3 length: 14 residues. Trimming took 4 bases from V and 5 from J, leaving 15 bases between them. Complete variable domain (other parts from reference TRBV7-2 and TRBJ2-7): GAGVSQSPSNKVTEKGKDVELRCDPISGHTALYWYRQSLGQGLEFLIYFQGNSAPDKSGLPSDRFSAERTGGSVSTLTIQRTQQEDSAVYLCASSSDLRGHEQYFGPGTRLTVT.

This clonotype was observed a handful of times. CDR3 nucleotides: TGCGCCAGCAAACCAAGTGGGACCGGGGAGCTGTTTTTT. Translating gives CASKPSGTGELFF. The rearrangement links TRBV4-1 to TRBJ2-2; no firm D call. With 7 bases removed from V and 5 bases from J, the gap between germline ends came to 11 bases. The V gene's germline CDR1 is MGHRA and CDR2 YSYEKL. The CDR3 totals 13 residues.

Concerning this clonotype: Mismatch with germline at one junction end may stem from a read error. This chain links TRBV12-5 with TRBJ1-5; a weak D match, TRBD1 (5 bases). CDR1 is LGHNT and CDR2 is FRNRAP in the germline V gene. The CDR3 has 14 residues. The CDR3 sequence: CAGGLGVDNQPQHF. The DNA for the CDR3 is TGTGCTGGTGGTTTGGGGGTGGACAATCAGCCCCAGCATTTT.

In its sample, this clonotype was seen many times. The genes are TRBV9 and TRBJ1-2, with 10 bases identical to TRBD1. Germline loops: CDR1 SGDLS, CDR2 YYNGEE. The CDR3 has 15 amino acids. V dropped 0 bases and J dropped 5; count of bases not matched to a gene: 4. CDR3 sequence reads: CASSVATGQGYGYTF. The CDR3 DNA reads TGTGCCAGCAGCGTAGCTACGGGACAGGGGTATGGCTACACCTTC.

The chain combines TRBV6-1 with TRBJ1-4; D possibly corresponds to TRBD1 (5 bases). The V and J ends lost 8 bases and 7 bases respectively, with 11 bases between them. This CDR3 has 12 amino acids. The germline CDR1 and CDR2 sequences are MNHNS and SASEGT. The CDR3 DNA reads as TGTGCCAGCGGGGGGTCCTTTGAAAAACTGTTTTTT. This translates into CASGGSFEKLFF.

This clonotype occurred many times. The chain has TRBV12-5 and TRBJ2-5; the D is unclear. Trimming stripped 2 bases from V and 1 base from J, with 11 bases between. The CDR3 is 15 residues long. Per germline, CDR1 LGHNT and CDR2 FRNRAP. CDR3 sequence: CASGLTLGGQETQYF. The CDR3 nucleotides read TGTGCTAGTGGTTTGACCCTGGGTGGCCAAGAGACCCAGTACTTC.

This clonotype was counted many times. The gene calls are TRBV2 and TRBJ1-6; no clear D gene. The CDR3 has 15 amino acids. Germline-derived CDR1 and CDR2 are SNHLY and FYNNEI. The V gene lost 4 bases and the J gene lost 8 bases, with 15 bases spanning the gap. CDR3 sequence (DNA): TGTGCCAGCAGTGGAAACAGCATCGACTATTCACCCCTCCACTTT. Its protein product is CASSGNSIDYSPLHF.

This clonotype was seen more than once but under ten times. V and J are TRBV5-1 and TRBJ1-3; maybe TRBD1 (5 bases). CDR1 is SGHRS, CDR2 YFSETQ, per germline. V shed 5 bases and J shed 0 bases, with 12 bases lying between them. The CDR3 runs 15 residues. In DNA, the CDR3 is TGCGCCAGCAGAATTGACAGTTACTCTGGAAACACCATATATTTT. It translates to CASRIDSYSGNTIYF.

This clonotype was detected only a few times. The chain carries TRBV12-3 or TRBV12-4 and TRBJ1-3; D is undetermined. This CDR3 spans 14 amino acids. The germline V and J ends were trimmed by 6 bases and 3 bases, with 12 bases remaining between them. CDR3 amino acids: CASRSIEVGNTIYF. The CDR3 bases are TGTGCCAGCAGGTCCATAGAGGTTGGAAACACCATATATTTT.

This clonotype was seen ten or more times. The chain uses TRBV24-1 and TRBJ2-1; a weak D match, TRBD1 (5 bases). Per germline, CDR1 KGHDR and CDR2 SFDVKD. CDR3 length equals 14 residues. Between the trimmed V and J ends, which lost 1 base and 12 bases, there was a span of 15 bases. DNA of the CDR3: TGTGCCACCAGTGATTTACTGGGGCCAACGAGGCAGTTCTTC. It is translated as CATSDLLGPTRQFF.

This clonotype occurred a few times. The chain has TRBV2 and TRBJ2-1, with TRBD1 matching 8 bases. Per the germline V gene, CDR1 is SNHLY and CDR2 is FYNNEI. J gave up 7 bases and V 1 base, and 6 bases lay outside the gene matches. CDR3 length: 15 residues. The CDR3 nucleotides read TGTGCCAGCAGTGAAGGCCAGGGGGCGCATAATGAGCAGTTCTTC. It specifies CASSEGQGAHNEQFF.